Listed here are 32 T cell receptor beta chains from one sample, sequenced in a study of CD8+CD57+ T cells in acquired aplastic anemia. In patients chosen for sequencing, flow cytometry had shown CD8+CD57+ cell expansion. Using genomic DNA as the template, TCR beta VDJ and CDR3 profiling was carried out. TCRdb called the reads again in MiXCR, with one record for every CDR3 protein. The sample includes 89,000 or so distinct CDR3 sequences, roughly two thirds of them seen just once. The specimen was sorted CD4+, CD8+, or CD8+CD57+ T cells (not recorded which) from PBMCs. The receptors originated from a human donor with aplastic anemia.

V gene TRBV7-2 combines with J gene TRBJ2-7, with D tentatively TRBD1 (5 bases). Per germline, CDR1 SGHTA and CDR2 FQGNSA. The V end lost 7 bases, the J end lost 3 bases, and 10 bases lay between the germline ends. The CDR3 is made up of 12 amino acids. CDR3 DNA: TGTGCCAGCATTGCTAGGGGCTACGAGCAGTACTTC. Its protein product is CASIARGYEQYF.

The V gene is TRBV7-9, the J gene TRBJ1-4, with a weak D call TRBD1 (6 bases). From germline, CDR1 is SEHNR and CDR2 FQNEAQ (reference sequence). V was clipped by 5 bases and J by 7 bases, with 17 bases between them. The CDR3 covers 15 residues. CDR3 residues: CASSPTGTMVEKLFF. DNA for the CDR3: TGTGCCAGCAGCCCAACCGGGACAATGGTTGAAAAACTGTTTTTT. Full variable domain (remainder filled in from reference TRBV7-9 and TRBJ1-4): DTGVSQNPRHKITKRGQNVTFRCDPISEHNRLYWYRQTLGQGPEFLTYFQNEAQLEKSRLLSDRFSAERPKGSFSTLEIQRTEQGDSAMYLCASSPTGTMVEKLFFGSGTQLSVL.

About this clonotype itself: Mismatch with germline at one junction end may stem from a read error. This sequence joins TRBV20-1 and TRBJ2-7, with D maybe TRBD2 (5 bases). The CDR3 runs 15 residues. Germline V gene lookup returns CDR1 DFQATT and CDR2 SNEGSKA (reference sequence). The CDR3 spells CSARDFRTDSSEQYF. CDR3 in DNA: TGCAGTGCTAGAGATTTTCGGACGGACTCCTCCGAGCAGTACTTC.

The V gene is TRBV7-9, the J gene TRBJ2-3; TRBD1 is a possible D gene (6 bases). Between the trimmed V and J ends, which lost 10 bases and 1 base, there was a span of 12 bases. Germline lookup yields CDR1 SEHNR and CDR2 FQNEAQ (reference sequence). The CDR3 sequence is 13 residues long. The CDR3 loop is CATTTGGTDTQYF. CDR3 sequence (DNA): TGTGCCACAACGACAGGCGGCACAGATACGCAGTATTTT. The whole variable domain, remainder taken from reference TRBV7-9 and TRBJ2-3, is DTGVSQNPRHKITKRGQNVTFRCDPISEHNRLYWYRQTLGQGPEFLTYFQNEAQLEKSRLLSDRFSAERPKGSFSTLEIQRTEQGDSAMYLCATTTGGTDTQYFGPGTRLTVL.

This clonotype has a single count. V is TRBV11-1 and J is TRBJ2-1; 9 positions match TRBD2. The germline V gene encodes CDR1 SGHAT and CDR2 FQDESV (reference sequence). Trimming at V came to 1 base and at J to 7 bases, leaving 14 bases not matched to a gene. The CDR3 is made up of 18 amino acids. CDR3 loop: CASSLGTGPGGGVNEQFF. The CDR3 DNA is TGTGCCAGCAGCTTAGGAACCGGCCCCGGCGGGGGGGTAAATGAGCAGTTCTTC.

V and J are TRBV19 and TRBJ1-6; 8 bases align to TRBD1. The length of the CDR3 is 15 residues. V was pared by 5 bases and J by 4 bases, with 4 bases of the junction left unmatched. CDR1 LNHDA and CDR2 SQIVND come from the germline V gene (reference sequence). The CDR3 region has the DNA TGTGCCAGTAGTCCGGACAGGGCGTATAATTCACCCCTCCACTTT. It translates to CASSPDRAYNSPLHF.

CDR3 in DNA: TGTGCCACCAGCAGAGAGGGCCCTGGGACTGGGGCCAACGTCCTGACTTTC. It codes for CATSREGPGTGANVLTF. The V and J genes are TRBV15 and TRBJ2-6; unclear D gene. From germline, CDR1 is LNHNV and CDR2 YYDKDF (reference sequence). The length of the CDR3 is 17 residues. The V end lost 0 bases, the J end lost 2 bases, and 11 bases lay between the germline ends.

This clonotype was seen a few times. J is TRBJ2-7 and V is TRBV29-1; possible D gene TRBD1, 6 bases. With 6 bases removed from V and 4 bases from J, the gap between germline ends came to 10 bases. This CDR3 is 11 amino acids long. CDR1 and CDR2 from the germline V gene are SQVTM and ANQGSEA. The CDR3 spells CSVLRGYEQYF. The CDR3 DNA is TGCAGCGTGCTCAGGGGTTACGAGCAGTACTTC.

J is TRBJ2-1 and V is TRBV7-3, with TRBD2 matching 7 bases. The junction had 8 bases not matched to a gene; V was cut back by 1 base and J by 8 bases. The CDR3 contains 15 residues. Germline V gives CDR1 SGHTA, CDR2 FQGTGA. The CDR3 region has the DNA TGTGCCAGCAGCTTAAAAGCGGGAAACGTCGATGAGCAGTTCTTC. Protein sequence: CASSLKAGNVDEQFF.

The chain carries TRBV2 and TRBJ2-7, with 7 nucleotides matching TRBD1. Germline-derived CDR1 and CDR2 are SNHLY and FYNNEI. This CDR3 contains 14 residues. The J segment lost 5 bases and the V segment lost 5 bases, leaving 9 bases of the junction unmatched. The CDR3 reads CASSLRTGIDEQYF. CDR3 bases: TGTGCCAGCAGTCTCAGGACAGGCATCGACGAGCAGTACTTC.

The V gene is TRBV12-3 or TRBV12-4, the J gene TRBJ1-6; D possibly corresponds to TRBD1 (6 bases). The CDR3 contains 14 residues. V was pared by 7 bases and J by 10 bases, with 17 bases between. CDR3 loop: CASTQGLDRSPLHF. The DNA of the CDR3 is TGTGCCAGCACACAGGGCTTAGATAGATCACCCCTCCACTTT.

The rearrangement links TRBV5-1 to TRBJ2-7; TRBD1 aligns across 8 bases. CDR1 and CDR2 (germline): SGHRS, YFSETQ. This CDR3 region has 15 residues. With V trimmed by 0 bases and J by 3 bases, 5 bases remained unmatched. The CDR3 DNA reads TGCGCCAGCAGCTTGGCCCCGGACAGGGACTACGAGCAGTACTTC. Its protein is CASSLAPDRDYEQYF.

CDR3 residues: CASSVVGPGGGRDTEAFF. The CDR3, as DNA: TGTGCCAGCAGCGTAGTCGGCCCTGGAGGCGGAAGGGACACTGAAGCTTTCTTT. This chain uses TRBV9 with TRBJ1-1; D remains unclear. Trimming took off 0 bases at V and 3 bases at J, with 21 bases between the two ends. CDR1 is SGDLS and CDR2 is YYNGEE in the germline V gene. The CDR3 loop spans 18 amino acids.

As concerns this clonotype: A junction end diverges from the germline sequence, so it may reflect a read error. The V gene is TRBV6-4, the J gene TRBJ2-6; the D gene is possibly TRBD1 (5 bases). The germline gives CDR1 MRHNA, CDR2 SNTAGT. The CDR3 extends over 16 amino acids. This CDR3 reads CASSPNSDSGANVLTF. CDR3 coding DNA: TGTGCCAGCAGTCCAAATTCAGACTCTGGGGCCAATGTCCTGACTTTC.

The V call is TRBV19, the J call TRBJ1-1, with D uncertain. V dropped 5 bases and J dropped 8 bases, with 9 bases sitting between them. Germline values: CDR1 LNHDA, CDR2 SQIVND (reference sequence). The CDR3 is made up of 11 amino acids. This chain's CDR3 is CASSLSIEAFF. CDR3 DNA sequence: TGTGCCAGTAGTTTGTCAATCGAAGCTTTCTTT.

The chain employs TRBV7-2 and TRBJ2-6; D call uncertain. Germline assignment: CDR1 SGHTA and CDR2 FQGNSA. The CDR3 covers 13 residues. Deletions cut 0 bases from V and 9 bases from J, with 6 bases between. The CDR3, as DNA: TGTGCCAGCAGCTTAGCCCAGAGCAACGTCCTGACTTTC. This codes for CASSLAQSNVLTF.

This rearrangement joins TRBV25-1 to TRBJ2-5, with 9 bases identical to TRBD1. CDR1 is MGHDK, CDR2 SYGVNS, per germline. J lost 1 base, V lost 5 bases, and 5 bases had no gene match. This CDR3 is built from 15 residues. In DNA, the CDR3 is TGTGCCAGCAGTCTACAGGACAGGGGCCAAGAGACCCAGTACTTC. Amino acid sequence: CASSLQDRGQETQYF.

Comments on this clonotype: The junction and the germline gene differ at one end; a read error may be behind it. The chain combines TRBV10-3 with TRBJ2-1; 8 nucleotides match TRBD2. Per germline, CDR1 ENHRY and CDR2 SYGVKD. The CDR3 consists of 15 residues. CDR3 bases: TGTGCCATCAGTGAGCGGGAGGGCGCCCACAACGAGCAGTTCTTC. The encoded protein is CAISEREGAHNEQFF.

The table lists this clonotype with a few counts. The gene calls are TRBV19 and TRBJ1-3; D not certain. Germline V gene sequence: CDR1 LNHDA, CDR2 SQIVND (reference sequence). The CDR3 totals 14 residues. V was cut by 6 bases and J by 7 bases, with 16 bases left in between. CDR3 residues: CASSPGSIGNTIYF. CDR3 nucleotide sequence: TGTGCCAGTAGCCCGGGGAGTATCGGCAACACCATATATTTT.

The chain couples TRBV29-1 to TRBJ1-1; TRBD1 might be the D (6 bases). The germline V gene encodes CDR1 SQVTM and CDR2 ANQGSEA. Trimming took 7 bases from V and 9 from J, leaving 15 bases between them. The CDR3 has 11 amino acids. This chain's CDR3 is CSGRQAGQAFF. CDR3 coding DNA: TGCAGCGGTCGACAGGCCGGCCAAGCTTTCTTT.

The V and J genes are TRBV2 and TRBJ2-5; no clear D. The V gene's germline CDR1 is SNHLY and CDR2 FYNNEI. CDR3 length equals 12 residues. Trimming left V 7 bases short and J 2 bases short, with 8 bases between. The CDR3: CASTWSQETQYF. CDR3 nucleotides: TGTGCCAGCACTTGGTCTCAAGAGACCCAGTACTTC.

The rearrangement joins TRBV19 to TRBJ1-2, with 7 bases identical to TRBD1. The CDR3 consists of 16 residues. Per the germline V gene, CDR1 is LNHDA and CDR2 is SQIVND (reference sequence). Trimming removed 5 bases from V and 1 base from J; junction bases left unmatched: 10. The CDR3 bases are TGTGCCAGTAGTTCCCAGTGGACAGGATATAACTATGGCTACACCTTC. Protein: CASSSQWTGYNYGYTF.

CDR3 DNA: TGTGCCAGCAAGGGGGGGCAGTTCTTC. It is translated as CASKGGQFF. The gene calls are TRBV4-2 and TRBJ2-1; either TRBD1 or TRBD2 may fit D (6 bases each). The CDR3 extends over 9 amino acids. Germline CDR1 reads LGHNA; CDR2 reads YNFKEQ. Trimming took 7 bases from V and 12 from J, leaving 7 bases between them.

This clonotype has just a few counts. The CDR3 reads CSVAGSSGQETQYF. In DNA, the CDR3 is TGCAGCGTTGCAGGCTCTAGCGGACAAGAGACCCAGTACTTC. This chain uses TRBV29-1 with TRBJ2-5, with 7 bases matching TRBD2. Looked up from germline, CDR1 is SQVTM and CDR2 is ANQGSEA. The CDR3 spans 14 residues. With V trimmed by 4 bases and J by 2 bases, 7 bases remained unmatched.

This chain uses TRBV5-1 with TRBJ1-6, with TRBD1 as a possible D gene (5 bases). CDR3 size: 15 residues. Germline values: CDR1 SGHRS, CDR2 YFSETQ. V lost 4 bases to trimming and J lost 5 bases, with 13 bases between them. The CDR3 reads CASSAGTADNSPLHF. The CDR3, as DNA: TGCGCCAGCAGCGCAGGGACGGCCGATAATTCACCCCTCCACTTT.

This clonotype is a singleton in its sample. The chain combines TRBV5-1 with TRBJ2-3; TRBD1 or TRBD2 may be the D gene (6 bases each). CDR3 length: 14 amino acids. Germline V gene data show CDR1 as SGHRS and CDR2 as YFSETQ. V was trimmed by 6 bases and J by 3 bases, leaving 14 bases between them. For the CDR3, the DNA is TGCGCCAGCAAACAGGGAGGTAGGACAGATACGCAGTATTTT. It codes for CASKQGGRTDTQYF.

The chain carries TRBV20-1 and TRBJ2-1, with TRBD2 matching over 12 bases. Germline V lookup: CDR1 DFQATT, CDR2 SNEGSKA (reference sequence). Germline trimming cut 0 bases from V and 3 bases from J; bases unmatched to any gene: 12. This CDR3 region has 19 residues. CDR3 loop: CSARDKDLTSGGYYNEQFF. CDR3 nucleotides: TGCAGTGCTAGAGATAAAGACCTGACTAGCGGGGGTTACTACAATGAGCAGTTCTTC.

This chain joins TRBV19 and TRBJ1-1, with D possibly being TRBD1 (5 bases). Trimming left V 4 bases short and J 4 bases short, with 13 bases between. The V gene's germline CDR1 is LNHDA and CDR2 SQIVND (reference sequence). This CDR3 has 14 residues. CDR3 amino acids: CASSSGMGVTEAFF. The CDR3 region has the DNA TGTGCCAGTAGTAGCGGTATGGGGGTCACTGAAGCTTTCTTT.

This chain joins TRBV20-1 and TRBJ2-5, with a possible D match to TRBD1 (8 bases). The CDR3 spans 13 residues. Per the germline V gene, CDR1 is DFQATT and CDR2 is SNEGSKA (reference sequence). Trimming removed 6 bases from V and 6 bases from J, with 17 bases in between. The CDR3 here is CSANNRGGKTQYF. Here the CDR3 DNA reads TGCAGTGCAAATAACAGGGGGGGAAAGACCCAGTACTTC.

V usage is TRBV7-9 and J usage is TRBJ1-2; D is undetermined. The ends were cut back, 0 bases at V and 3 bases at J, with 2 bases in the middle. The CDR3 is made up of 12 amino acids. The germline CDR1 and CDR2 sequences are SEHNR and FQNEAQ (reference sequence). The CDR3 DNA reads TGTGCCAGCAGCTTAGCAGACTATGGCTACACCTTC. The encoded protein is CASSLADYGYTF.

This clonotype has a single count. The V and J genes are TRBV2 and TRBJ1-2; possibly TRBD1 for D (6 bases). Germline V gene lookup returns CDR1 SNHLY and CDR2 FYNNEI. This CDR3 has 14 amino acids. V lost 1 base and J 6 bases, leaving 12 bases between the germline ends. CDR3 bases: TGTGCCAGCAGTGAAGTGGACAGAACTCATGGCTACACCTTC. Its protein is CASSEVDRTHGYTF.

This sequence joins TRBV10-3 and TRBJ2-1; D is possibly TRBD1 (6 bases). The length of the CDR3 is 15 residues. Per germline, CDR1 ENHRY and CDR2 SYGVKD. V dropped 2 bases and J dropped 2 bases, with 10 bases sitting between them. DNA for the CDR3: TGTGCCATCAGTGAGAGGGACACAGCCTACAATGAGCAGTTCTTC. This codes for CAISERDTAYNEQFF.